One sample yielded the 22 T cell receptor beta chains listed below, sequenced in a study of identical twins listed by TCRdb under 2016. Library preparation employed 5' RACE. The listed sequencing device is Illumina HiSeq 2000. Using fastp trimming at Q25 and MiXCR clonotype assembly, TCRdb reanalyzed the public sequencing data and kept in-frame beta chains. For every CDR3 protein sequence, its rows merge into one entry that carries the most common genes and DNA. This sample comprises under 500,000 distinct CDR3 sequences, around an eighth of them detected only once. The ten largest clones add up to approximately 0.98% of the sample. The same sample was also studied in work on yellow fever vaccine responses in identical twins.

The sequenced sample was CD4+ T cells sorted from blood. Receptors originate from a woman between 18 and 29 years old in good health.

The chain employs TRBV5-1 and TRBJ2-7; D is undetermined. The germline gives CDR1 SGHRS, CDR2 YFSETQ. The V and J ends lost 0 bases and 2 bases respectively, with 9 bases between them. The CDR3 sequence is 14 residues long. The DNA of the CDR3 is TGCGCCAGCAGCTTGGAGCTGGGAACCTACGAGCAGTACTTC. Amino acids: CASSLELGTYEQYF. Together with reference TRBV5-1 and TRBJ2-7, the CDR3 gives the full variable domain: KAGVTQTPRYLIKTRGQQVTLSCSPISGHRSVSWYQQTPGQGLQFLFEYFSETQRNKGNFPGRFSGRQFSNSRSEMNVSTLELGDSALYLCASSLELGTYEQYFGPGTRLTVT.

A remark on this clonotype: A much larger clone lies a single base off, so this may be a read error. J is TRBJ2-1 and V is TRBV18; perhaps TRBD1 as D (7 bases). Germline V gene lookup returns CDR1 KGHSH and CDR2 LQKENI. CDR3 size: 18 residues. CDR3 protein: CDSSPRDSKWSSYNEQFF. CDR3 coding DNA: TGTGACAGCTCACCGCGGGACAGCAAATGGAGCTCCTACAATGAGCAGTTCTTC.

In its sample, this clonotype was seen a few times. The chain carries TRBV18 and TRBJ2-7; 10 bases match TRBD1. V shed 4 bases, J shed 1 base, and the junction held 7 bases outside the gene matches. CDR3 length equals 16 residues. Germline V gene sequence: CDR1 KGHSH, CDR2 LQKENI. CDR3 DNA sequence: TGTGCCAGCTCACAGGGACAGGGGTCGAGGTCCTACGAGCAGTACTTC. This sequence encodes CASSQGQGSRSYEQYF.

The gene calls are TRBV5-6 and TRBJ1-3; tentatively, D is TRBD1 (5 bases). This CDR3 spans 15 amino acids. The germline V and J ends were trimmed by 2 bases and 3 bases, with 12 bases remaining between them. Germline CDR1 SGHDT, CDR2 YYEEEE. The CDR3 reads CASSFGALGGNTIYF. The DNA for the CDR3 is TGTGCCAGCAGCTTTGGGGCCCTCGGTGGAAACACCATATATTTT.

This chain uses TRBV6-2 or TRBV6-3 with TRBJ2-4; TRBD1 might be the D (5 bases). Trimming took 10 bases from V and 0 from J, leaving 16 bases between them. CDR3 length: 15 amino acids. Germline CDR1 MNHEY, CDR2 SVGEGT. CDR3 sequence (DNA): TGTGCCAACCTCGGACAAACCGTAGCCAAAAACATTCAGTACTTC. This translates into CANLGQTVAKNIQYF.

Many counts were recorded for this clonotype. V is TRBV20-1 and J is TRBJ2-5, with D tentatively TRBD2 (5 bases). Germline values: CDR1 DFQATT, CDR2 SNEGSKA (reference sequence). Trimming removed 0 bases at V and 1 base at J, with 12 bases between. CDR3 length: 15 residues. CDR3 protein: CSARDMRGPQETQYF. The CDR3 nucleotides are TGCAGTGCTAGAGATATGAGAGGGCCCCAAGAGACCCAGTACTTC.

The sample holds a few counts of this clonotype. V is TRBV12-3 or TRBV12-4 and J is TRBJ2-3; 11 nucleotides line up with TRBD2. The CDR3 runs 17 residues. The ends lost 3 bases at V and 9 bases at J; junction bases unmatched: 14. CDR3 residues: CASSLRLAGPIGSTQYF. CDR3 sequence (DNA): TGTGCCAGCAGTTTGCGACTAGCGGGGCCGATAGGTTCGACGCAGTATTTT.

This clonotype was counted many times. The chain links TRBV30 to TRBJ2-1; 7 nucleotides line up with TRBD2. J gave up 10 bases and V 2 bases, and 2 bases lay outside the gene matches. Germline V gives CDR1 GTSNPN, CDR2 SVGIG (reference sequence). This CDR3 is built from 11 residues. This CDR3 reads CAWSWGGEQFF. In DNA, the CDR3 is TGTGCCTGGAGTTGGGGGGGGGAGCAGTTCTTC.

The rearrangement uses TRBV27 and TRBJ2-5; TRBD1 matches 11 bases. Trimming at V came to 5 bases and at J to 6 bases, leaving 8 bases not matched to a gene. The CDR3 covers 15 residues. The germline CDR1 and CDR2 sequences are MNHEY and SMNVEV (reference sequence). Written as DNA, the CDR3 is TGTGCCAGCAGTCTAAGGACAGGGGGCTGGAAGACCCAGTACTTC. This codes for CASSLRTGGWKTQYF.

The sample holds a few counts of this clonotype. The chain recombines TRBV7-2 with TRBJ2-3; 9 bases fit TRBD2. Germline V gives CDR1 SGHTA, CDR2 FQGNSA. V was clipped by 6 bases and J by 6 bases; unmatched bases: 4. CDR3 length equals 13 residues. The CDR3: CASSFSGGDTQYF. Written as DNA, the CDR3 is TGTGCCAGCAGTTTTAGCGGGGGTGATACGCAGTATTTT.

This clonotype was observed at least ten times. This chain uses TRBV29-1 with TRBJ2-1; 9 nucleotides agree with TRBD1. The CDR3 runs to 15 residues. After removal of 7 bases from V and 3 bases from J, the junction contained 10 bases not matched to a gene. Germline loops: CDR1 SQVTM, CDR2 ANQGSEA. The CDR3 sequence is CSAPPGQGNYNEQFF. The CDR3 nucleotides are TGCAGCGCCCCACCGGGACAGGGTAACTACAATGAGCAGTTCTTC.

This clonotype was counted at least ten times. V and J are TRBV6-6 and TRBJ2-3; D possibly uses TRBD1 or TRBD2 (5 bases each). Trimming cost V 5 bases and J 9 bases, with 15 bases left between them. The CDR3 runs to 13 residues. Per the germline V gene, CDR1 is MNHNY and CDR2 is SVGAGI (reference sequence). The CDR3 DNA reads TGTGCCAGCAGTCCGCCTGGGGGTGTGACGCAGTATTTT. This sequence encodes CASSPPGGVTQYF.

At least ten counts were recorded for this clonotype. The CDR3 spells CASSAAPSGGLYEQFF. Here the CDR3 DNA reads TGTGCCAGCAGCGCCGCTCCTAGCGGGGGCCTCTATGAGCAGTTCTTC. The rearrangement uses TRBV5-5 and TRBJ2-1, with 10 bases aligning to TRBD2. Germline CDR1 is SGHKS and CDR2 is YYEKEE (reference sequence). Unmatched junction bases numbered 12, after V lost 4 bases and J lost 8 bases. This CDR3 has 16 amino acids.

This clonotype was recorded at least ten times. This chain links TRBV12-3 or TRBV12-4 with TRBJ2-7, with 11 bases fitting TRBD2. The CDR3 has 14 amino acids. V lost 3 bases to trimming and J lost 3 bases; unmatched junction nucleotides: 1. In DNA, the CDR3 is TGTGCCAGCAGTTTCGGGACTAGCGGCTACGAGCAGTACTTC. Translating it yields CASSFGTSGYEQYF.

In its sample, this clonotype was seen a few times. The chain couples TRBV7-2 to TRBJ2-2; D might be TRBD2 (6 bases). The CDR3 totals 15 residues. Trimming took off 1 base at V and 3 bases at J, with 9 bases between the two ends. From germline, CDR1 is SGHTA and CDR2 FQGNSA. DNA of the CDR3: TGTGCCAGCAGCTTAGGGGGGGTCGACACCGGGGAGCTGTTTTTT. It codes for CASSLGGVDTGELFF.

In its sample, this clonotype was seen many times. This chain connects TRBV24-1 to TRBJ2-3; 8 nucleotides line up with TRBD2. V was pared by 9 bases and J by 4 bases, with 8 bases of the junction left unmatched. The CDR3 runs to 14 residues. Germline V gene sequence: CDR1 KGHDR, CDR2 SFDVKD. CDR3 residues: CATAAGGAADTQYF. DNA of the CDR3: TGTGCCACCGCGGCGGGAGGAGCGGCAGATACGCAGTATTTT.

This chain connects TRBV25-1 to TRBJ2-3, with no clear D. This CDR3 comprises 13 residues. Per germline, CDR1 MGHDK and CDR2 SYGVNS. Trimming shortened V by 1 base and J by 5 bases, and 7 bases separated the two germline ends. CDR3 sequence reads: CASSESRRDTQYF. The CDR3 DNA reads TGTGCCAGCAGTGAATCTCGGCGAGATACGCAGTATTTT.

This rearrangement joins TRBV27 to TRBJ2-1, with D hard to call. V lost 8 bases and J lost 2, with 19 bases in between. CDR1 MNHEY and CDR2 SMNVEV come from the germline V gene (reference sequence). The CDR3 runs to 16 residues. In nucleotides, the CDR3 is TGTGCCAGCTTCCACAGCCTAGACCTGACCTACAATGAGCAGTTCTTC. As protein: CASFHSLDLTYNEQFF.

The sample holds many counts of this clonotype. The chain couples TRBV7-2 to TRBJ1-2, with D hard to call. CDR3 length: 14 amino acids. CDR1 and CDR2 from the germline V gene are SGHTA and FQGNSA. Trimming took 1 base from V and 0 from J, leaving 6 bases between them. CDR3 sequence: CASSLGTANYGYTF. CDR3 in DNA: TGTGCCAGCAGCTTAGGAACAGCTAACTATGGCTACACCTTC.

With regard to this clonotype: One junction end disagrees with the germline gene, perhaps due to a read error. This chain uses TRBV24-1 with TRBJ1-5, with 8 nucleotides matching TRBD1. The CDR3 covers 13 residues. CDR1 KGHDR and CDR2 SFDVKD come from the germline V gene. The CDR3 region has the DNA TGTGCCACCGGTGACAGGGGAAATCAGCCCCAGCATTTT. It translates to CATGDRGNQPQHF.

This clonotype was observed at least ten times. The V call is TRBV7-2, the J call TRBJ2-7, with unresolved D. Germline loops: CDR1 SGHTA, CDR2 FQGNSA. CDR3 length: 12 amino acids. Between the trimmed V and J ends, which lost 5 bases and 2 bases, there was a span of 7 bases. The CDR3 loop is CASSLSAYEQYF. DNA for the CDR3: TGTGCCAGCAGCCTTTCGGCCTACGAGCAGTACTTC.

This clonotype was counted a few times. The V call is TRBV5-1, the J call TRBJ2-1; TRBD1 matches at 11 bases. The CDR3 runs to 18 residues. V was pared by 2 bases and J by 4 bases, with 11 bases of the junction left unmatched. CDR1 and CDR2 (germline): SGHRS, YFSETQ. DNA for the CDR3: TGCGCCAGCAGCTTTCCTGCCGGGACAGGGGGGTCATACAATGAGCAGTTCTTC. Amino acids: CASSFPAGTGGSYNEQFF.